This entry is about one T cell receptor (beta chain). Its antigen is unidentified. Generated by immunoSEQ multiplex PCR, the TCRdb table keeps only in-frame clones and is missing some. The repertoire consists of under 60,000 clones, with about 82% occurring once and the leading ten covering 9% to 15%. This specimen belongs to a study of a mutant IDH1 vaccine in newly diagnosed glioma. The time point here: week 35, safety follow-up. Doses of 300 ug of mutant IDH1 20-mer peptide were given with topical imiquimod. V lost 1 base and J 6 bases, leaving 18 bases between the germline ends. Germline-derived CDR1 and CDR2 are LGHNA and YNFKEQ. CDR3 length equals 16 residues.

The origin of this receptor is a man between 35 and 55 years old with glioma. This rearrangement joins TRBV4-2 to TRBJ1-2; TRBD1 might be the D (6 bases). The sample was PBMCs, taken from a glioma patient whose treatment included an IDH1 peptide vaccine. The CDR3 is CASSQATLQGVDGYTF. The CDR3 bases are TGTGCCAGCAGCCAAGCGACGCTACAGGGTGTTGATGGCTACACCTTC.